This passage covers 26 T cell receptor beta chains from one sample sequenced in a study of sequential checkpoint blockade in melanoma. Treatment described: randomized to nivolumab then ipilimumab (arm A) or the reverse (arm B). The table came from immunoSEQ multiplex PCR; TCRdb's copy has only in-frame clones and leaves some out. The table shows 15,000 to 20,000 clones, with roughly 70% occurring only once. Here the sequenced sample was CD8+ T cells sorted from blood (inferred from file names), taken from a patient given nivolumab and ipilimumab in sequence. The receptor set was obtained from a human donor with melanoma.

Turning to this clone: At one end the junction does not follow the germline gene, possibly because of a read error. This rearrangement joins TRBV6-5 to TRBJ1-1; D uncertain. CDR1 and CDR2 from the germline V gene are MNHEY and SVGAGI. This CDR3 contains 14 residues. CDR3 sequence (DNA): TGTGCCAGCAGTGACTCTGGCCTGAACACTGAAGCTTTCTTT. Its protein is CASSDSGLNTEAFF.

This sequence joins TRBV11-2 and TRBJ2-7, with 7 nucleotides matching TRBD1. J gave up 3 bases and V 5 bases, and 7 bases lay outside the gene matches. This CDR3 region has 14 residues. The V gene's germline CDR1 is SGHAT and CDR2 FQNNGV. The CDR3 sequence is CASSLYRGYYEQYF. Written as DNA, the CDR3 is TGTGCCAGCAGCCTTTACAGGGGTTACTACGAGCAGTACTTC.

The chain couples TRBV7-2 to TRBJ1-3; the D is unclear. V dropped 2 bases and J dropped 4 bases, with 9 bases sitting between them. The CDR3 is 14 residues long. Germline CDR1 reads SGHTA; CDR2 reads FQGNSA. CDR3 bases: TGTGCCAGCAGCTTACTAGGTACCGGAAACACCATATATTTT. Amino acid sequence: CASSLLGTGNTIYF.

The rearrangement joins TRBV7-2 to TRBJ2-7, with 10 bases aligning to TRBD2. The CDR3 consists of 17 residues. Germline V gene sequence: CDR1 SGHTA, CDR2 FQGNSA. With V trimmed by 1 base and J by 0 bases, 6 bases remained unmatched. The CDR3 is CASSLVLAGESSYEQYF. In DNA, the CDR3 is TGTGCCAGCAGCTTAGTCCTAGCGGGAGAGAGCTCCTACGAGCAGTACTTC.

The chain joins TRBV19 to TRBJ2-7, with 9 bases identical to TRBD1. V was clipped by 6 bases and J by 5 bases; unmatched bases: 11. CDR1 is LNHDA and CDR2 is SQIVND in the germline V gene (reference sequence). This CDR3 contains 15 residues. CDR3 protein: CASRKRTGDFDEQYF. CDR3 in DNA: TGTGCCAGTAGAAAACGGACAGGGGATTTCGACGAGCAGTACTTC.

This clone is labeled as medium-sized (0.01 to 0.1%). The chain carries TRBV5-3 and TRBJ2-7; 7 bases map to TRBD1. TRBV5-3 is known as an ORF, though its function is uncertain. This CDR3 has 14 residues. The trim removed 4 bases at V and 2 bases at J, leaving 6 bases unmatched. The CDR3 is CARSPRDRAYEQYF. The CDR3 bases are TGTGCCAGAAGCCCCCGGGACAGAGCCTACGAGCAGTACTTC.

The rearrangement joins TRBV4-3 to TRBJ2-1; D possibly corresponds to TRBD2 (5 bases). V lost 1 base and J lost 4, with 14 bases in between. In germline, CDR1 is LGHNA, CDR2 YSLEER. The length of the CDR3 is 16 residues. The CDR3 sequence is CASSQGLGRRYNEQFF. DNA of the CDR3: TGCGCCAGCAGCCAAGGGCTCGGGCGGAGGTACAATGAGCAGTTCTTC.

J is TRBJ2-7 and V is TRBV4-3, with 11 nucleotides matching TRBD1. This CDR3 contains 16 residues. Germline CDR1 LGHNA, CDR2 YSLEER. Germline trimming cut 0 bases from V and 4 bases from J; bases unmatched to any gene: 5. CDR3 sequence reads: CASSQDRTGGGYEQYF. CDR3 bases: TGCGCCAGCAGCCAAGATAGGACAGGGGGCGGATACGAGCAGTACTTC.

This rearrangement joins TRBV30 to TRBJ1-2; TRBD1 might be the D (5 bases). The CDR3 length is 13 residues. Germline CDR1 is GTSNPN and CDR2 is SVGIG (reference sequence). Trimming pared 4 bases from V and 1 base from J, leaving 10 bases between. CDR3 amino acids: CAWKRGFNYGYTF. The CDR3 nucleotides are TGTGCCTGGAAGCGGGGGTTTAACTATGGCTACACCTTC.

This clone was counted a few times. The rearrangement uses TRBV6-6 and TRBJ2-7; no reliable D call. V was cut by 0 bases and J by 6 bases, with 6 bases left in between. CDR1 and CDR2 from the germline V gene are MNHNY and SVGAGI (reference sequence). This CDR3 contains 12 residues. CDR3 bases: TGTGCCAGCAGTTACTCCCCTCTCGAGCAGTACTTC. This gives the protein CASSYSPLEQYF.

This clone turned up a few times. The CDR3 nucleotides are TGTGCCAGCAGCTCCGCCCTCAGGGAAACAGATACGCAGTATTTT. Amino acids: CASSSALRETDTQYF. This chain joins TRBV9 and TRBJ2-3, with TRBD1 as a possible D gene (5 bases). Per the germline V gene, CDR1 is SGDLS and CDR2 is YYNGEE. The CDR3 is 15 amino acids. V dropped 4 bases and J dropped 3 bases, with 15 bases sitting between them.

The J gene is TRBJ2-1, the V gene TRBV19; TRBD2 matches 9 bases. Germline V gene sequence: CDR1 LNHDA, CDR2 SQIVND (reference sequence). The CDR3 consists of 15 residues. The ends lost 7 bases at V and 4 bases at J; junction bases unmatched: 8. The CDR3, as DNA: TGTGCCAGTACCCTTAGCGGGAGCGAATACAATGAGCAGTTCTTC. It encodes CASTLSGSEYNEQFF.

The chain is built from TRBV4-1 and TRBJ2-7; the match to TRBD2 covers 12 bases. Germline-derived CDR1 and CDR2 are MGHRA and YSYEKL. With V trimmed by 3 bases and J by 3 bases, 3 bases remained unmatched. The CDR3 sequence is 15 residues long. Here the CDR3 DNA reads TGCGCCAGCAGCCAGATACTAGCGGGAGGCTACGAGCAGTACTTC. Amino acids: CASSQILAGGYEQYF.

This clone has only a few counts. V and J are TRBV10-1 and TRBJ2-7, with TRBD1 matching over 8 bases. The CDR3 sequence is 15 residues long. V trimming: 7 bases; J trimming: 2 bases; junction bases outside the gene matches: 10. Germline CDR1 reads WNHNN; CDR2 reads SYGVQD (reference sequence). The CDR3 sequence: CASTTGTGNPYEQYF. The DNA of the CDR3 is TGCGCCAGCACTACAGGGACAGGTAACCCCTACGAGCAGTACTTC.

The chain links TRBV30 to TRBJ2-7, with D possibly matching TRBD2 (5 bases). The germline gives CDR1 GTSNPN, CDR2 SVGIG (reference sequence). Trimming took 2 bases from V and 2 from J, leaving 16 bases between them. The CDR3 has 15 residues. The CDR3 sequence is CAWSHNSPRAYEQYF. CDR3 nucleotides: TGTGCCTGGAGTCACAATAGTCCGAGGGCCTACGAGCAGTACTTC.

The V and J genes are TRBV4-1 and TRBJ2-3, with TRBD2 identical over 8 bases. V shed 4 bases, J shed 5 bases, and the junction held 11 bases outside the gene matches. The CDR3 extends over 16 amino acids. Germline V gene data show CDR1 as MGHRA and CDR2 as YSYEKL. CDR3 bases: TGCGCCAGCAGCCGAAAACGGGAGGGCCCCCAAGATACGCAGTATTTT. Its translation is CASSRKREGPQDTQYF.

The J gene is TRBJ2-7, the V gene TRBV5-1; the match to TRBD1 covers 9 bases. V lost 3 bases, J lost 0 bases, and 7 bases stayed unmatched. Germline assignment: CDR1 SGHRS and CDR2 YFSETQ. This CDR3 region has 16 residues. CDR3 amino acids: CASSSQGQGSSYEQYF. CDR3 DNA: TGCGCCAGCAGCTCGCAAGGACAGGGGTCCTCCTACGAGCAGTACTTC.

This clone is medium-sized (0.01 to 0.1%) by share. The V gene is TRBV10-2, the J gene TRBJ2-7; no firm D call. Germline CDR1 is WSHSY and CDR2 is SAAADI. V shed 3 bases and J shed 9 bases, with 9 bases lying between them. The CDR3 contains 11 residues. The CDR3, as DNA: TGCGCCAGCAGTGACTACTTTGGGCAGTACTTC. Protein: CASSDYFGQYF.

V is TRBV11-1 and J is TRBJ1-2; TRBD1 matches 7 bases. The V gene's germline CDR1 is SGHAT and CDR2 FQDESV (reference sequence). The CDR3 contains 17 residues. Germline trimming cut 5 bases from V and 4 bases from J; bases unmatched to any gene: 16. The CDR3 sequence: CASSPRDSLFGPYGYTF. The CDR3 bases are TGTGCCAGCAGCCCCCGGGACAGCCTATTTGGGCCCTATGGCTACACCTTC.

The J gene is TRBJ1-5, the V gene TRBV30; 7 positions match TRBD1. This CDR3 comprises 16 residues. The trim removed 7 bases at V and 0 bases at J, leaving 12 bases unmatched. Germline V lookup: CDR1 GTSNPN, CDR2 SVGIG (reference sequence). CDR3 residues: CAFTLTGADSNQPQHF. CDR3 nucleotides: TGTGCCTTTACTCTCACAGGGGCTGATAGCAATCAGCCCCAGCATTTT.

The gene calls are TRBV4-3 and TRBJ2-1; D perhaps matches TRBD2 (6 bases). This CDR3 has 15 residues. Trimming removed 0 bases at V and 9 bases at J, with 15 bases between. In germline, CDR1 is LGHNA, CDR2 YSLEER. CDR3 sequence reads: CASSQEWRESGEQFF. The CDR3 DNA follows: TGCGCCAGCAGCCAAGAATGGCGGGAATCTGGTGAGCAGTTCTTC.

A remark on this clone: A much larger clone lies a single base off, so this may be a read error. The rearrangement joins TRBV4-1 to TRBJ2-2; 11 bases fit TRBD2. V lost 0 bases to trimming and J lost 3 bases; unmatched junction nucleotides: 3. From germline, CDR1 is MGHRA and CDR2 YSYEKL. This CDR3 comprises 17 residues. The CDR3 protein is CASSQELAGGYTGELFF. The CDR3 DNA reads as TGCGCCAGCAGCCAAGAATTAGCGGGAGGGTACACCGGGGAGCTGTTTTTT.

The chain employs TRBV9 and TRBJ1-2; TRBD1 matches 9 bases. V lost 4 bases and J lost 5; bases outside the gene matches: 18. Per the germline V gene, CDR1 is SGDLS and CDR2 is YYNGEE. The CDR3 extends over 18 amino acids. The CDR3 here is CASSLTPSGTGSGYGYTF. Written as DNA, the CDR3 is TGTGCCAGCAGCCTAACCCCTTCCGGGACAGGGTCCGGTTATGGCTACACCTTC.

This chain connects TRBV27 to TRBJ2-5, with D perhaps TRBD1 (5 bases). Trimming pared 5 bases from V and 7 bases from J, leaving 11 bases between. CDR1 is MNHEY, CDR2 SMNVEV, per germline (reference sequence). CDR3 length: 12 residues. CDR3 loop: CASSPGFGTQYF. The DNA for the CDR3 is TGTGCCAGCAGTCCAGGGTTTGGGACCCAGTACTTC.

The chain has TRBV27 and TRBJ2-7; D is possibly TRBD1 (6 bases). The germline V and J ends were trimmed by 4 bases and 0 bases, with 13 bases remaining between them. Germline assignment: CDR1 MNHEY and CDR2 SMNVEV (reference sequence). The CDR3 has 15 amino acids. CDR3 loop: CASSSPGVSSYEQYF. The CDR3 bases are TGTGCCAGCAGTTCCCCAGGGGTTAGCTCCTACGAGCAGTACTTC.

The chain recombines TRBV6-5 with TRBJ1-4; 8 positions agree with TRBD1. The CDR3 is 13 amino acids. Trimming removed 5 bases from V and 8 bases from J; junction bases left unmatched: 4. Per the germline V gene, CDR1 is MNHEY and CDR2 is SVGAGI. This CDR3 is CASSPGGGEKLFF. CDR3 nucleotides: TGTGCCAGCAGTCCAGGGGGCGGCGAAAAACTGTTTTTT.